The 15 T cell receptor beta chains given below trace back to one sample, sequenced in a study of blood T cell repertoires in COVID-19. TCRdb's table, derived via immunoSEQ multiplex PCR, lists solely in-frame clones and lacks some. The sample shows about 160,000 clones, roughly 80% of them seen only once. Source material: PBMCs or T cells enriched from blood (not recorded which). All receptors come from a woman aged 55-70 years who had recovered from COVID-19.

The gene calls are TRBV3-1 (or the pseudogene TRBV3-2) and TRBJ1-5; D unresolved. The CDR3 covers 13 residues. The V end lost 4 bases, the J end lost 5 bases, and 9 bases lay between the germline ends. From germline, CDR1 is LGHDT and CDR2 YNNKEL (reference sequence). The CDR3 loop is CASSLGADQPQHF. DNA for the CDR3: TGTGCCAGCAGCCTCGGAGCCGATCAGCCCCAGCATTTT.

The V gene is TRBV7-9, the J gene TRBJ2-4; perhaps TRBD1 as D (6 bases). This CDR3 has 15 amino acids. Trimming left V 5 bases short and J 7 bases short, with 18 bases between. Germline assignment: CDR1 SEHNR and CDR2 FQNEAQ (reference sequence). The CDR3 reads CASSNHPQGLNIQYF. The CDR3 region has the DNA TGTGCCAGCAGCAACCATCCCCAGGGGCTGAACATTCAGTACTTC. Full variable domain (missing parts from reference TRBV7-9 and TRBJ2-4): DTGVSQNPRHKITKRGQNVTFRCDPISEHNRLYWYRQTLGQGPEFLTYFQNEAQLEKSRLLSDRFSAERPKGSFSTLEIQRTEQGDSAMYLCASSNHPQGLNIQYFGAGTRLSVL.

CDR3 sequence (DNA): TGTGCCGGTCGGGAGCGGTCCTACGAGCAGTACTTC. It is translated as CAGRERSYEQYF. V gene TRBV21-1 combines with J gene TRBJ2-7; the table calls TRBD2, which could not be checked here. TRBV21-1 is classified as a pseudogene. This CDR3 comprises 12 residues.

This clone was recorded many times. Other DNA sequences of this sample code for an identical CDR3. The chain couples TRBV2 to TRBJ1-2; weak D call: TRBD1 (5 bases). CDR3 length equals 12 residues. V dropped 4 bases and J dropped 4 bases, with 7 bases sitting between them. Germline CDR1 reads SNHLY; CDR2 reads FYNNEI. CDR3 sequence (DNA): TGTGCCAGCAGTGGCGACAGCTATGGCTACACCTTC. The encoded protein is CASSGDSYGYTF. The whole variable domain, filled in from reference TRBV2 and TRBJ1-2, reads EPEVTQTPSHQVTQMGQEVILRCVPISNHLYFYWYRQILGQKVEFLVSFYNNEISEKSEIFDDQFSVERPDGSNFTLKIRSTKLEDSAMYFCASSGDSYGYTFGSGTRLTVV.

The V call is TRBV3-1 (or the pseudogene TRBV3-2), the J call TRBJ1-1; no clear D. The CDR3 runs 14 residues. CDR1 LGHDT and CDR2 YNNKEL come from the germline V gene (reference sequence). V dropped 1 base and J dropped 1 base, with 7 bases sitting between them. CDR3: CASSQVPGNTEAFF. As DNA, the CDR3 is TGTGCCAGCAGCCAAGTGCCGGGGAACACTGAAGCTTTCTTT.

V is TRBV5-8 and J is TRBJ1-2; D gene uncertain. CDR1 and CDR2 (germline): SGHTS, YDEGEE. This CDR3 is built from 14 residues. V was cut by 4 bases and J by 4 bases, with 14 bases left in between. This chain's CDR3 is CASSPKPGSYGYTF. DNA for the CDR3: TGTGCCAGCAGCCCTAAGCCTGGGAGCTATGGCTACACCTTC.

The chain joins TRBV19 to TRBJ1-6; D may be TRBD1 (6 bases). V lost 10 bases and J 7 bases, leaving 20 bases between the germline ends. This CDR3 is built from 15 residues. Germline-derived CDR1 and CDR2 are LNHDA and SQIVND (reference sequence). DNA for the CDR3: TGTGCCACCTCCATGGGCGCCAGGGGAAATTCACCCCTCCACTTT. It translates to CATSMGARGNSPLHF.

This clone was seen more than once but under ten times. The chain couples TRBV7-2 to TRBJ2-7; 7 nucleotides match TRBD1. CDR3 size: 15 residues. With V trimmed by 1 base and J by 3 bases, 6 bases remained unmatched. Germline-derived CDR1 and CDR2 are SGHTA and FQGNSA. CDR3 nucleotide sequence: TGTGCCAGCAGCTTAGATGGGACAGAACTCTACGAGCAGTACTTC. It specifies CASSLDGTELYEQYF.

The CDR3 bases are TGCGCCGATGACAGGGGCCGCCATTATGGCTACACCTTC. Translating it yields CADDRGRHYGYTF. V is TRBV23-1 and J is TRBJ1-2, with 8 bases matching TRBD1. TRBV23-1 is given ORF status, its function remaining uncertain. This CDR3 is built from 13 residues. V trimming: 11 bases; J trimming: 5 bases; junction bases outside the gene matches: 10.

The V gene is TRBV18, the J gene TRBJ1-2; possibly TRBD1 for D (6 bases). The V gene's germline CDR1 is KGHSH and CDR2 LQKENI. The CDR3 loop spans 14 amino acids. V was clipped by 3 bases and J by 2 bases, with 10 bases between them. The CDR3 region is CASSPGQSNYGYTF. CDR3 nucleotides: TGTGCCAGCTCACCCGGACAGTCCAACTATGGCTACACCTTC.

The genes are TRBV6-5 and TRBJ1-2; 9 positions match TRBD1. V lost 6 bases and J lost 2; bases outside the gene matches: 4. The CDR3 is 14 residues long. CDR1 and CDR2 (germline): MNHEY, SVGAGI. The CDR3 protein is CASSTGTGNYGYTF. Written as DNA, the CDR3 is TGTGCCAGCAGCACCGGGACAGGGAACTATGGCTACACCTTC.

The rearrangement joins TRBV13 to TRBJ2-1; perhaps TRBD2 as D (6 bases). CDR1 and CDR2 (germline): PRHDT, FYEKMQ (reference sequence). The CDR3 contains 15 residues. The V end was cut by 3 bases, the J end by 0 bases, with 9 bases between. The CDR3 loop reads CASSLRESSYNEQFF. The CDR3 DNA sequence: TGTGCCAGCAGCTTGCGGGAAAGCTCCTACAATGAGCAGTTCTTC.

The chain carries TRBV4-1 and TRBJ1-5, with TRBD1 as a possible D gene (5 bases). The V gene's germline CDR1 is MGHRA and CDR2 YSYEKL. This CDR3 spans 16 amino acids. Between the trimmed V and J ends, which lost 0 bases and 5 bases, there was a span of 14 bases. The CDR3 DNA reads as TGCGCCAGCAGCCAAGATTTCGGGGGAGGGCATCAGCCCCAGCATTTT. This encodes CASSQDFGGGHQPQHF.

This sequence joins TRBV14 and TRBJ1-2; 7 bases match TRBD1. CDR3 length: 14 residues. The germline V gene has CDR1 SGHDN and CDR2 FVKESK. V shed 4 bases and J 4 bases; nucleotides not matched to a gene: 6. The CDR3 DNA follows: TGTGCCAGCAGCCTAAGGGGGCGCGGCTATGGCTACACCTTC. It translates to CASSLRGRGYGYTF.

The chain uses TRBV5-1 and TRBJ1-1; 10 bases fit TRBD1. This CDR3 is built from 16 residues. Germline loops: CDR1 SGHRS, CDR2 YFSETQ. The J segment lost 0 bases and the V segment lost 0 bases, leaving 2 bases of the junction unmatched. The CDR3 DNA is TGCGCCAGCAGCTTGGGGACAGGGGGTATGAACACTGAAGCTTTCTTT. Encoded protein: CASSLGTGGMNTEAFF.